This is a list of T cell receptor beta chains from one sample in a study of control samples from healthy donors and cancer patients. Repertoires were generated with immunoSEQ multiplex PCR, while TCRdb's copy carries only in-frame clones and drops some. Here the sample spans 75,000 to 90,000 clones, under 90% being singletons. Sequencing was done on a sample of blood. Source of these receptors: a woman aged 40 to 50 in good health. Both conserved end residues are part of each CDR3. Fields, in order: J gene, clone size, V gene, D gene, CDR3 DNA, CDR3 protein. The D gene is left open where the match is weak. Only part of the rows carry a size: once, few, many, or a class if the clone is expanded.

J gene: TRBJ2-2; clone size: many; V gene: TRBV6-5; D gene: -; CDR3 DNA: TGTGCCACCCCGGGGGACCCCAACAGCTTCGGGGAGCTGTTTTTT; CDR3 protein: CATPGDPNSFGELFF
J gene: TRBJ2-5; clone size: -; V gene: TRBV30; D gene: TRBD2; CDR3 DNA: TGTGCCTGGAGTCTAGGGGTAGCGGGGCCTTCGACCCAGTACTTC; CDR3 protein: CAWSLGVAGPSTQYF
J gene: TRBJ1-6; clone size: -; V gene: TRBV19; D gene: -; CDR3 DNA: TGTGCCAGTAGTCAGGCACTTCTCTATAATTCACCCCTCCACTTT; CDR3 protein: CASSQALLYNSPLHF
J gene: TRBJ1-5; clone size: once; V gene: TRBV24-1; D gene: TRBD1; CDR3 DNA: TGTGCCACCACCCCGACAGGGAATGGCAATCAGCCCCAGCATTTT; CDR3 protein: CATTPTGNGNQPQHF
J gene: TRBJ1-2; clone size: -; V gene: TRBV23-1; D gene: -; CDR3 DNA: TGCGCCAGGGGGGCTTTTCAAACTAACTATGGCTACACCTTC; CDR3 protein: CARGAFQTNYGYTF
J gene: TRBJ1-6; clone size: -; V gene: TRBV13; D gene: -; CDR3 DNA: TGTGCCAGCAGCTTAGGACTCAGGAGCTCCTATAATTCACCCCTCCACTTT; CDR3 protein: CASSLGLRSSYNSPLHF
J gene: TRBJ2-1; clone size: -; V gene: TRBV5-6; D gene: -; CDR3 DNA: TGTGCCAGCAGCCCAACCTCTAGAAACTCCTACAATGAGCAGTTCTTC; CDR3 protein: CASSPTSRNSYNEQFF
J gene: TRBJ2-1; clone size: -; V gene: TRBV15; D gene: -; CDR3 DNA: TGTGCCACCAGCAGAGTTCAGGGTCAGGCGTGGCTAGGGGCAAATGAGCAGTTCTTC; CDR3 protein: CATSRVQGQAWLGANEQFF
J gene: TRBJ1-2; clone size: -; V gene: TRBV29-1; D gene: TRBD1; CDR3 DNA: TGCAGCGTCTCGGGACAGGGGGCGGAAGTCTATGGCTACACCTTC; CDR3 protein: CSVSGQGAEVYGYTF
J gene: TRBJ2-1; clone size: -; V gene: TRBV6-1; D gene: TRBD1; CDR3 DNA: TGTGCCAGCAGTGATGAAGGGACAGGGCTAGGATTTAGGAACAATGAGCAGTTCTTC; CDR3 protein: CASSDEGTGLGFRNNEQFF
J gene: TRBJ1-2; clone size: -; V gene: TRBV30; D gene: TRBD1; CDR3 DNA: TGTGCCTGGAGTGACCGGGACAGGGGGCTTTACGGCTATGGCTACACCTTC; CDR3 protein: CAWSDRDRGLYGYGYTF
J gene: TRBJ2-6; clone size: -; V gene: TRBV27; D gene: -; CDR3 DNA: TGTGCCAGCAGTTTAGTTAGCTCTGGGGCCAACGTCCTGACTTTC; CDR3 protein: CASSLVSSGANVLTF
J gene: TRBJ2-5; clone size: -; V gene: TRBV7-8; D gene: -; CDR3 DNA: TGTGCCAGCAGCTCTAGAGAGAGGGAGACCCAGTACTTC; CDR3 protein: CASSSRERETQYF
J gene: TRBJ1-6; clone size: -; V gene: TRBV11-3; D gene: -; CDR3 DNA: TGTGCCAGCAGCTTAGGGGCACCCAATTCACCCCTCCACTTT; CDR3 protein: CASSLGAPNSPLHF
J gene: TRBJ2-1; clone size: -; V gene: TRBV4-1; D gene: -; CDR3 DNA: TGCGCCAGCAGTCAATGGGACGGGGGAGTCTACAATGAGCAGTTCTTC; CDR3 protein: CASSQWDGGVYNEQFF
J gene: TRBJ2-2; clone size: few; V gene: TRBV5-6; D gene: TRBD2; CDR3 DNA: TGTGCCAGCAGCTTGGCCGGAGGACTAGCGGGGACCGGGGAGCTGTTTTTT; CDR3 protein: CASSLAGGLAGTGELFF
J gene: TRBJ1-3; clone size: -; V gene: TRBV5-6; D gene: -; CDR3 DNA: TGTGCCAGCAGCTTTGGACATTCCCCTCGAAACACCATATATTTT; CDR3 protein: CASSFGHSPRNTIYF
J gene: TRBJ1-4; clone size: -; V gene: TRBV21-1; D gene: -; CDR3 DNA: TGTGCCAGCAGCAACATTATGCCGGGACAGAATGAAAAACTGTTTTTT; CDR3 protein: CASSNIMPGQNEKLFF
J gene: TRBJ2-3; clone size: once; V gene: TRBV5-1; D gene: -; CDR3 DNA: TGCGCCAGCAGCTTGGGTCTAGGGGTTCCGTATTTT; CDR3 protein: CASSLGLGVPYF
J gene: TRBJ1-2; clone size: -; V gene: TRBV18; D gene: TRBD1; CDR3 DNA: TGTGCCAGCTCACCCGACAGGGGATACGGCTACACCTTC; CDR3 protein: CASSPDRGYGYTF
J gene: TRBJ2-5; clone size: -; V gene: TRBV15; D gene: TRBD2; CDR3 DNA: TGTGCCACCAGCAGTTTAGGCGGGGGGGTTGAGACCCAGTACTTC; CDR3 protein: CATSSLGGGVETQYF
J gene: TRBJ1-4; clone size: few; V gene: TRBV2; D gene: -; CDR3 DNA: TGTGCCAGCAGTGAAGAACAGGGTAATGAAAAACTGTTTTTT; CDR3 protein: CASSEEQGNEKLFF
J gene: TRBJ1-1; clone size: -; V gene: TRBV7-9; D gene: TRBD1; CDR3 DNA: TGTGCCAGCAGCTTTGGGACAGAGCACACTGAAGCTTTCTTT; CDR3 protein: CASSFGTEHTEAFF
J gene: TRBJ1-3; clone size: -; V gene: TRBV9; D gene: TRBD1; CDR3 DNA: TGTGCCAGCAGCGTATCCGGGACAGTGAGCTCTGGAAACACCATATATTTT; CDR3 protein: CASSVSGTVSSGNTIYF
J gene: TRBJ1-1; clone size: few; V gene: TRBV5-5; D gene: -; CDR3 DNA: TGTGCCAGCAGCCACTATACCGAATTGAACACTGAAGCTTTCTTT; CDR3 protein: CASSHYTELNTEAFF
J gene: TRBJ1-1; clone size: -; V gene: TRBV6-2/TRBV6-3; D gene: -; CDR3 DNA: TGTGCCAGCAGTACACAGGTGAACACTGAAGCTTTCTTT; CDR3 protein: CASSTQVNTEAFF
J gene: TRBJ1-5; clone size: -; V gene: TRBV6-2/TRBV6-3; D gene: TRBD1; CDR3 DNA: TGTGCCAGCAGTTACCTCGGGACAGGGGTGACTCAGCCCCAGCATTTT; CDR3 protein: CASSYLGTGVTQPQHF
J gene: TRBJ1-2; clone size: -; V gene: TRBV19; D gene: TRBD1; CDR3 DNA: TGTGCCAGTAGCCGGGACAGCCGGATATATGGCTACACCTTC; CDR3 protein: CASSRDSRIYGYTF
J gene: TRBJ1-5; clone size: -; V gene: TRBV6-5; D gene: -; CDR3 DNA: TGTGCCAGCAGGGGCGGGACAACGTACAATCAGCCCCAGCATTTT; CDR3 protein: CASRGGTTYNQPQHF
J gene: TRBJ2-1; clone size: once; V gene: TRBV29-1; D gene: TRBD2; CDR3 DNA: TGCAGCGTCCAGCGGGGGGGAGACAATGAGCAGTTCTTC; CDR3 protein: CSVQRGGDNEQFF
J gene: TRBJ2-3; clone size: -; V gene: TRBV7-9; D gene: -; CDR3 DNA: TGTGCCAGCAGCACCCAAGCCGGCAGGTCCACTAGCACAGATACGCAGTATTTT; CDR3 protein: CASSTQAGRSTSTDTQYF
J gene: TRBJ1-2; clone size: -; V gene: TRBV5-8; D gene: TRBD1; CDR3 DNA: TGTGCCAGCAGCTTTATCGGGACAGGGCTCTATGGCTACACCTTC; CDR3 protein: CASSFIGTGLYGYTF
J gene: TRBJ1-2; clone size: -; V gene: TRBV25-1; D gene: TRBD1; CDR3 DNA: TGTGCCAGCAGTCCCCATGACAGGGGGAATGGCTACACCTTC; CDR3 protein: CASSPHDRGNGYTF
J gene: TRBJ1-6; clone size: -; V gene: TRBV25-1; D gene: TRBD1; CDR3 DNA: TGTGCCAGCAGTTCCGGGACAGGAGATTCACCCCTCCACTTT; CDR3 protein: CASSSGTGDSPLHF
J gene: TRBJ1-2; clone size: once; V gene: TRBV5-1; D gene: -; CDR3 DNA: TGCGCCAGCAGCATAACCCAGGCATATGGCTACACCTTC; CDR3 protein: CASSITQAYGYTF
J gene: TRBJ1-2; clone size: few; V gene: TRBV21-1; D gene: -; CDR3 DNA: TGTGCCAGCAGCAGCCGGGACAGGGGATGGGGCTACACCTTC; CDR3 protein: CASSSRDRGWGYTF
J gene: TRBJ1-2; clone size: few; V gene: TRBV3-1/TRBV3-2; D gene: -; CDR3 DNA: TGTGCCAGCAGCCAACCCTCGGGGGGTGGCTATGGCTACACCTTC; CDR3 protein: CASSQPSGGGYGYTF
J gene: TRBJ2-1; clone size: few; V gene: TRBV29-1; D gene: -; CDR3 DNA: TGCAGCGCACACGAGAGCTCCTACAATGAGCAGTTCTTC; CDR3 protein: CSAHESSYNEQFF
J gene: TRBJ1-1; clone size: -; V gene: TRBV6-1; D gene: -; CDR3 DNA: TGTGCCAGCAGTGAAGAAGGTCGAGTTGCGGCTTTCTTT; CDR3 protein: CASSEEGRVAAFF
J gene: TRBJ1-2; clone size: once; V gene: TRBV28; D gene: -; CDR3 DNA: TGTGCCAGCAGTTCCCTGACCGCTAGGGACTATGGCTACACCTTC; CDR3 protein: CASSSLTARDYGYTF
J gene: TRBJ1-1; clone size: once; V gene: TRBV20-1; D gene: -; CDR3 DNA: TGCAGTGCTAGAGACGTAGAGGCTTTCTTT; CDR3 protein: CSARDVEAFF
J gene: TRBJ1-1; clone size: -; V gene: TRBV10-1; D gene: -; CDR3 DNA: TGCGCCAGCAGTGGGCAAATGAACACTGAAGCTTTCTTT; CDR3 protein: CASSGQMNTEAFF
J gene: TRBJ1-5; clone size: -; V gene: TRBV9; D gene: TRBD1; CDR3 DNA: TGTGCCAGCAGCCGGACAGGGAATAGCAATCAGCCCCAGCATTTT; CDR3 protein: CASSRTGNSNQPQHF
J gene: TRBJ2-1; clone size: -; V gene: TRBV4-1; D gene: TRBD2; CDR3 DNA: TGCGCCAGCAGCCAAGACGGGACTAGAGGAGACAATGAGCAGTTCTTC; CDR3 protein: CASSQDGTRGDNEQFF
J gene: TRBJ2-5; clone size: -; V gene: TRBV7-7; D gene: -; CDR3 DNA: TGTGCCAGCAGCTCTTGGACTGGAGAGACCCAGTACTTC; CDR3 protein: CASSSWTGETQYF
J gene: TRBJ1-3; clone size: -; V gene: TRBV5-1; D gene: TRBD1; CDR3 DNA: TGCGCCAGCAGCGCGGGACAGGGAGGACCGGGAGGCTCTGGAAACACCATATATTTT; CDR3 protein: CASSAGQGGPGGSGNTIYF
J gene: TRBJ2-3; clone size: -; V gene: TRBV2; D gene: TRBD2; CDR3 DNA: TGTGCCAGCAGTGGGACTAGCTTTAACACAGATACGCAGTATTTT; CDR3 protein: CASSGTSFNTDTQYF
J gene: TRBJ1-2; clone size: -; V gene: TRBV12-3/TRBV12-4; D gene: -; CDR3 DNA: TGTGCCAGCAGTCCCAGTAACTATGGCTACACCTTC; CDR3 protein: CASSPSNYGYTF
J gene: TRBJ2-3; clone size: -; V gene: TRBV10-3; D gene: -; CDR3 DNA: TGTGCCATCAGTGCTGACGGGAGCACAGATACGCAGTATTTT; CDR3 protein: CAISADGSTDTQYF
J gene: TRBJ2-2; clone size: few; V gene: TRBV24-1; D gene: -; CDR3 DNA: TGTGCCACTTTGACAGATACCGGGGAGCTGTTTTTT; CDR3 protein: CATLTDTGELFF
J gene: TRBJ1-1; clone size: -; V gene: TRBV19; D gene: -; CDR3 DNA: TGTGCCAGCAACTGGGAGGGCATGAACACTGAAGCTTTCTTT; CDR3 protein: CASNWEGMNTEAFF
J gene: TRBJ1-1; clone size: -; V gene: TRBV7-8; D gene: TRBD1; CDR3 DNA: TGTGCCAGCAGCCTAAACGGACAGGTTGAAGCTTTCTTT; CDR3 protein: CASSLNGQVEAFF
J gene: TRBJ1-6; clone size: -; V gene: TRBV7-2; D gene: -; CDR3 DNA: TGTGCCAGCAGCCCTCAAATTAGCTCCTATAATTCACCCCTCCACTTT; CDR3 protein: CASSPQISSYNSPLHF